This T cell receptor beta chain was recorded in a study of blood T cell repertoires in COVID-19. Study-level background: Samples taken during acute and convalescent COVID-19 were collected in the United States, Italy and Spain. Sources were T cells, B-cell-depleted T cells, or PBMCs; the material itself was cDNA or gDNA.

This CDR3 has 13 residues. Deletions cut 3 bases from V and 8 bases from J, with 13 bases between. CDR1 KGHSH and CDR2 LQKENI come from the germline V gene. As handled by the study authors: Estimates of nucleated cell counts were drawn from the amplification of reference gene primers. The table came from immunoSEQ multiplex PCR; TCRdb's copy has only in-frame clones and leaves some out. The V and J calls and clone size were taken over from that table, and D and trimming were inferred from the DNA. The table shows some 180,000 clones, with roughly four fifths occurring only once. The sample was peripheral blood. The source of this sequence is a woman of 80 years or more with COVID-19, enrolled during active disease. The chain combines TRBV18 with TRBJ1-2, with D possibly TRBD1 on 5 matching bases. Here the CDR3 reads CASSPGTLGGYTF. CDR3 DNA sequence: TGTGCCAGCTCACCCGGGACTCTGGGGGGCTACACCTTC.